The TCR beta chain under discussion was sequenced for a study of graft-versus-host responses after intestinal transplantation. Sequencing was performed with immunoSEQ multiplex PCR; in TCRdb, only in-frame clones are kept and a portion is missing. The repertoire includes about 93,000 clones, approximately 78% of them detected once, and 0.65% to 0.95% sits in the top ten. As concerns this clone: What it binds is unknown.

Trimming stripped 0 bases from V and 6 bases from J, with 12 bases between. Germline assignment: CDR1 LNHDA and CDR2 SQIVND (reference sequence). The CDR3 has 15 residues. The sequence was collected from a human donor who received an intestinal transplant. This material consisted of unstimulated CD4+ T cells sorted from spleen or lymph node cells, taken before intestinal transplant. This sequence joins TRBV19 and TRBJ2-1; D might be TRBD2 (6 bases). The CDR3 region has the DNA TGTGCCAGTAGTATAGATAGCTCCGGGGGCAATGAGCAGTTCTTC. Its translation: CASSIDSSGGNEQFF.